This T cell receptor (beta chain) comes out of a study of cytomegalovirus exposure and HLA in healthy donors. Findings of the study overall: Later work found that TCR association rates differed between HLA loci; DRB1 had the most and HLA-C the fewest. The authors confirmed in vitro that a few CMV-associated chains were specific for CMV antigens. Later genetic work tied a missense DCLRE1C variant to beta-chain V and J trimming. The availability of immune exposure information extended only to CMV serostatus.

Germline CDR1 and CDR2: ENHRY and SYGVKD. Unmatched junction bases numbered 5, after V lost 2 bases and J lost 2 bases. This CDR3 has 16 residues. In regard to this clone: Its antigen is as yet unknown.

PCR amplification relied on 60 Vbeta primers (plus 13 Jbeta primers). Repertoires were generated with immunoSEQ multiplex PCR, while TCRdb's copy carries only in-frame clones and drops some. The table shows about 130,000 clones, with 80% to 85% occurring only once. The sample consisted of PBMCs. This sequence was found in a boy younger than 18 in good health and CMV-seronegative. The chain recombines TRBV10-3 with TRBJ1-5; 8 bases map to TRBD1. CDR3 bases: TGTGCCATCAGTGAGGCAGGGGGCCTCGGCAATCAGCCCCAGCATTTT. Protein: CAISEAGGLGNQPQHF.